This T cell receptor (beta chain) was obtained from a study of shared clonotypes between healthy human individuals. The study's findings and limits: With few donors, the genetic and exposure-history diversity represented was limited. Among the subsets, naive ones generally showed larger estimated richness than memory ones.

This table comes from immunoSEQ multiplex PCR, and its TCRdb copy is limited to in-frame clones, with some not included. The repertoire consists of roughly 320,000 clones, with around nine tenths occurring once and the leading ten covering 15% to 20%. This clone was seen a few times. The antigen is not known. Losses at the gene ends were 4 bases for V and 4 bases for J; bases not matched to a gene: 7. Germline V gives CDR1 SGHTS, CDR2 YDEGEE. The CDR3 is 15 residues long. The specimen sequenced was memory CD8+ T cells sorted from blood. Noted subset: CD45RO+ cells pooled with CCR7-negative TemRA cells. This chain uses TRBV5-8 with TRBJ1-1, with 10 nucleotides matching TRBD1. The sequence was obtained from a man younger than 30 in good health. CDR3 residues: CASSRRQGAGTEAFF. As DNA, the CDR3 is TGTGCCAGCAGCAGGAGACAGGGGGCAGGCACTGAAGCTTTCTTT.